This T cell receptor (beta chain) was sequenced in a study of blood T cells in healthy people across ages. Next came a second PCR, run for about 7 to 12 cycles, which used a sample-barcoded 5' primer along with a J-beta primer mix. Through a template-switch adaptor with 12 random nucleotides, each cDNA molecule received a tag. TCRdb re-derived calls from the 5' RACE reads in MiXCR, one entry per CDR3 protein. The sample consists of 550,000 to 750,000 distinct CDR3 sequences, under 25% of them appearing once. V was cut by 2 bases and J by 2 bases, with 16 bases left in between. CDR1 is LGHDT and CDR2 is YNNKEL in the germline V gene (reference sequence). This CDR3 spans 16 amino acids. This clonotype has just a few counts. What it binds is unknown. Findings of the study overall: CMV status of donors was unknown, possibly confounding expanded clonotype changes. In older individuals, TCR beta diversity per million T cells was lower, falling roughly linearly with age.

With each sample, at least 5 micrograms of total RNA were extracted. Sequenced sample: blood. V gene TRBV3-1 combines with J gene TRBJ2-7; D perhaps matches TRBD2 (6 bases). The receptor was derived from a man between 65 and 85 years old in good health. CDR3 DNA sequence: TGTGCCAGCAGCCAATCTCTACGCGGGGCCCCCTACGAGCAGTACTTC. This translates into CASSQSLRGAPYEQYF.